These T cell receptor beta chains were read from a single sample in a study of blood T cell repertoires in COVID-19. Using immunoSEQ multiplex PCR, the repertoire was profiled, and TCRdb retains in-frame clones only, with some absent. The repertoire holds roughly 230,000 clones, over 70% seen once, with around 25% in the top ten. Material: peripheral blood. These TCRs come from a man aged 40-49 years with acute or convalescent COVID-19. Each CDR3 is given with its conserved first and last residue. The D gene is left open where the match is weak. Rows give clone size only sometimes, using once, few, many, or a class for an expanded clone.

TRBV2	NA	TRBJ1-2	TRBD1	TGTGCCAGCAGTTCGACAGGGGATGGCTACACCTTC	CASSSTGDGYTF
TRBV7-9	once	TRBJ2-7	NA	TGTGCCAGCGGAACGGGTCGCCCTCCGAACTCCTACGAGCAGTACTTC	CASGTGRPPNSYEQYF
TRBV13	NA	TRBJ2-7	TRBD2	TGTGCCAGCAGCTTAGGACTAGCGGGATCCTACGAGCAGTACTTC	CASSLGLAGSYEQYF
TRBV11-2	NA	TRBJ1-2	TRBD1	TGTGCCAGCAGCTTAGTCCGACTAGGGGGCGGCTACACCTTC	CASSLVRLGGGYTF
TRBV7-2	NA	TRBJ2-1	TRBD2	TGTGCCAGCAGCGTGGGACTAGAGCCACGCAATGAGCAGTTCTTC	CASSVGLEPRNEQFF
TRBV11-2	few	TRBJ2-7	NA	TGTGCCAGCAGGTCAGCCGGGTGGGGGACTTGGGGCGAGCAGTACTTC	CASRSAGWGTWGEQYF
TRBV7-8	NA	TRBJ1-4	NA	TGTGCCAGCAGCTGGGGGGTGGGATTTGCTGAAAAACTGTTTTTT	CASSWGVGFAEKLFF
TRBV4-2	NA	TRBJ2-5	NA	TGTGCCAGCAGTATAGAACTGCAAGAGGCCCAGTACTTC	CASSIELQEAQYF
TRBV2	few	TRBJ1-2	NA	TGTGCCAGCCCGACAGGAATCAGTGAGGGTGGCTACACCTTC	CASPTGISEGGYTF
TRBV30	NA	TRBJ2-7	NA	TGTGCCTGGAGTGTAGCCTCGAAGTTCCAGCAGTACTTC	CAWSVASKFQQYF
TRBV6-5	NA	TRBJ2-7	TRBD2	TGTGCCAGCAGTTACAGGCTAGCGGGAGACGAGCAGTACTTC	CASSYRLAGDEQYF
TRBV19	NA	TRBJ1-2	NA	TGTGCCAGTAGTTCCCCGGGAAGTTGGGGCTACACCTTC	CASSSPGSWGYTF
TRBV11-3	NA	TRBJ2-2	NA	TGTGCCAGCAGCACAGTCTCGGCCACCGGGGAGCTGTTTTTT	CASSTVSATGELFF
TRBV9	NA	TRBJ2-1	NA	TGTGCCAGCGGAGTTGTGGGGGCCGGGGAGCAGTTCTTC	CASGVVGAGEQFF
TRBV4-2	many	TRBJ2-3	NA	TGTGCCAGCAGCCAAGAGACTGTGGATACGCAGTATTTT	CASSQETVDTQYF
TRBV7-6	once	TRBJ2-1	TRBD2	TGTGCCAGCAGCCCCGGGACTAGCGGGAACAATGAGCAGTTCTTC	CASSPGTSGNNEQFF
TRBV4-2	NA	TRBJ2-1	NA	TGTGCCAGCAGCCAAGATCGGGGGACTTTCTTTCTCAATGAGCAGTTCTTC	CASSQDRGTFFLNEQFF
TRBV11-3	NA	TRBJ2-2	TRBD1	TGTGCCAGCAGGCCCGGACAGGAAACCGGGGAGCTGTTTTTT	CASRPGQETGELFF
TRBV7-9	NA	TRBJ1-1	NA	TGTGCCAGCAGCGCCTCGGGGGACACTGAAGCTTTCTTT	CASSASGDTEAFF
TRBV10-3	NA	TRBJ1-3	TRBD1	TGTGCCATCAGTGGGCCGGGACAGGGGACTGGAAACACCATATATTTT	CAISGPGQGTGNTIYF
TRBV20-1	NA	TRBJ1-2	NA	TGCAGTGCTAGTGAGCGGGGCAGGACCTATGGCTACACCTTC	CSASERGRTYGYTF
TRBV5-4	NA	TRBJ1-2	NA	TGTGCCATGGGCCTATTGGGGCAGGGTGGCGGCTACACCTTC	CAMGLLGQGGGYTF
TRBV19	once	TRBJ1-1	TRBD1	TGTGCCAGTAGTCCCGGGACAGGGAAACCCATGAACACTGAAGCTTTCTTT	CASSPGTGKPMNTEAFF
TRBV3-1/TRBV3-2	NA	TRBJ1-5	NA	TGTGCCAGCAGCCAAGTGGCAGGGCATCAGCCCCAGCATTTT	CASSQVAGHQPQHF
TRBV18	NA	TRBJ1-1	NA	TGTGCCAGCTCACCAGGCAGGGCCATGAACACTGAAGCTTTCTTT	CASSPGRAMNTEAFF
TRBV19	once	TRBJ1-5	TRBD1	TGTGCCAGTAGTACGAGGGGCCGGGACAGGGCTTATAGCAATCAGCCCCAGCATTTT	CASSTRGRDRAYSNQPQHF
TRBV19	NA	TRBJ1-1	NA	TGTGCCAGTAGTATAGATCATAGCACTGAAGCTTTCTTT	CASSIDHSTEAFF
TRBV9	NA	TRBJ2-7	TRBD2	TGTGCCAGCAGCGTAGGCCTAGCGGGCTCGATTCGCTTC	CASSVGLAGSIRF
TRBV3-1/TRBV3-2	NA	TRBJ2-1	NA	TGTGCCAGTTCAGATGGGGGCGAGCAGTTCTTC	CASSDGGEQFF
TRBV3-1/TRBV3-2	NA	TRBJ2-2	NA	TGTGCCAGCACTCGAGGGGGAACCGGGGAGCTGTTTTTT	CASTRGGTGELFF
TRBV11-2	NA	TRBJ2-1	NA	TGTGCCAGCAGCTTAGGGCCCGCCTACAATGAGCAGTTCTTC	CASSLGPAYNEQFF
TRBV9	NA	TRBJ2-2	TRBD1	TGTGCCAGCAGCGTAGGACAGGGGTGGTCCGGGGAGCTGTTTTTT	CASSVGQGWSGELFF